Listed below are T cell receptor beta chains from one sample, sequenced in a study of blood T cells in healthy people across ages. One entry per CDR3 protein results from TCRdb running MiXCR on the 5' RACE reads. Among under 750,000 distinct CDR3 sequences, around 48% were seen once, and the ten largest hold 20% to 25%. The sample was blood. Every receptor here comes from an elderly man in good health. Each CDR3 is given with its conserved first and last residue. The D gene is left open where the match is weak. Size is stated for part of the rows, as once, few or many counts, or as a class when the clone is expanded.

TRBV7-2	TRBJ2-7	15	few	TRBD2	TGTGCCAGCAGCCCCCGCGGGGGGAACCCCTACGAGCAGTACTTC	CASSPRGGNPYEQYF
TRBV7-9	TRBJ2-1	17	few	-	TGTGCCAGCAGCTTAAGCAGTATTGGTACGGGGGCCAATGAGCAGTTCTTC	CASSLSSIGTGANEQFF
TRBV9	TRBJ2-7	16	-	-	TGTGCCAGCAGCCCCCGTCCGGGTGGTGCGACCTACGAGCAGTACTTC	CASSPRPGGATYEQYF
TRBV20-1	TRBJ2-5	11	-	-	TGCAGTGGACTTACTCAAGAGACCCAGTACTTC	CSGLTQETQYF
TRBV6-2/TRBV6-3	TRBJ2-7	13	few	TRBD2	TGTGCCAGCAGTTACCTTACTAGCGGGCAGGAGTACTTC	CASSYLTSGQEYF
TRBV29-1	TRBJ1-1	14	few	TRBD1	TGCAGCGTTATCCGGGACAGGGGGGTTACTGAAGCTTTCTTT	CSVIRDRGVTEAFF
TRBV20-1	TRBJ1-5	16	-	-	TGCAGTGCTAGTACCCCCGAGATTCCCAGCAATCAGCCCCAGCATTTT	CSASTPEIPSNQPQHF
TRBV20-1	TRBJ1-5	14	-	TRBD1	TGCAGTGCGGGAGGGGGACAGATAAATCAGCCCCAGCATTTT	CSAGGGQINQPQHF
TRBV12-5	TRBJ2-6	16	few	-	TGTGCTAGTGGTTTGGTACGTTGGTCTGGGGCCAACGTCCTGACTTTC	CASGLVRWSGANVLTF
TRBV28	TRBJ1-2	15	few	TRBD1	TGTGCCAGCAGGGGACAGGGGGAGGATTGGAATGGCTACACCTTC	CASRGQGEDWNGYTF
TRBV7-8	TRBJ2-7	14	-	-	TGTGCCAGCAGCTTGGCACGGAGTGCTTACGAGCAGTACTTC	CASSLARSAYEQYF
TRBV20-1	TRBJ2-3	15	-	-	TGCAGTGCTAGAGATGTGGGGTGGGGCACAGATACGCAGTATTTT	CSARDVGWGTDTQYF
TRBV20-1	TRBJ2-7	13	-	-	TGCAGTGCTCGTACCCCTGGTCCCTACGAGCAGTACTTC	CSARTPGPYEQYF
TRBV12-3/TRBV12-4	TRBJ2-5	14	-	-	TGTGCCGGCAGGGTAGGAGGGGAACAAGAGACCCAGTACTTC	CAGRVGGEQETQYF
TRBV3-1	TRBJ2-5	14	few	-	TGTGCCAGCAGCCAGCTAGCTAAGGAAGAGACCCAGTACTTC	CASSQLAKEETQYF
TRBV3-1	TRBJ2-4	14	-	-	TGTGCCAGCAGCCAAAATTCGGCCAAAAACATTCAGTACTTC	CASSQNSAKNIQYF
TRBV20-1	TRBJ2-5	13	-	TRBD2	TGCAGTGCGGGGGGACTAGCTCAAGAGACCCAGTACTTC	CSAGGLAQETQYF
TRBV4-3	TRBJ2-1	15	few	-	TGCGCCAGCAGCCAAGGGACAAACAACGGGGATGAGCAGTTCTTC	CASSQGTNNGDEQFF
TRBV27	TRBJ1-1	14	once	-	TGTGCCAGCAGTTTATCGACCCCGAACACTGAAGCTTTCTTT	CASSLSTPNTEAFF
TRBV29-1	TRBJ1-1	14	-	TRBD1	TGCAGCGTTGAAGGCGGCAGGGGGTACACTGAAGCTTTCTTT	CSVEGGRGYTEAFF
TRBV5-1	TRBJ1-4	16	-	-	TGCGCCAGCAGCTTGGTAGGCTCTGCAACTAATGAAAAACTGTTTTTT	CASSLVGSATNEKLFF
TRBV7-2	TRBJ2-1	16	few	TRBD2	TGTGCCAGCAGCTTGTTTAGCGGGAGGTTATCGAATGAGCAGTTCTTC	CASSLFSGRLSNEQFF
TRBV6-6	TRBJ2-3	15	many	TRBD2	TGTGCCAGCAGGCCCGGACTAGCGGGGGGGAATACGCAGTATTTT	CASRPGLAGGNTQYF
TRBV6-1	TRBJ2-5	13	-	-	TGTGCCGCCGCGGAGGGGGTGCAGGAGACCCAGTACTTC	CAAAEGVQETQYF
TRBV7-3	TRBJ2-3	14	-	TRBD2	TGTGCCAGCAGCTTACAGCGGGGGCCCAATACGCAGTATTTT	CASSLQRGPNTQYF
TRBV18	TRBJ2-7	13	-	TRBD2	TGTGCCAGCTCTAGCGGGGGCTCCTACGAGCAGTACTTC	CASSSGGSYEQYF
TRBV6-2/TRBV6-3	TRBJ1-1	15	few	TRBD1	TGTGCCAGCAGTTCCGCCGGGACAGGGCGGACTGAAGCTTTCTTT	CASSSAGTGRTEAFF
TRBV5-1	TRBJ2-7	16	-	-	TGCGCCAGCAGCTTGGCTAGGGGCTCGACGTCCTACGAGCAGTACTTC	CASSLARGSTSYEQYF
TRBV24-1	TRBJ2-1	15	-	-	TGTGCCACCAGTGGCTCGGAGATCAGTATAAATGAGCAGTTCTTC	CATSGSEISINEQFF
TRBV20-1	TRBJ1-6	14	-	-	TGCAGTGCTAGAGATGGGACACATAATTCACCCCTCCACTTT	CSARDGTHNSPLHF
TRBV10-2	TRBJ2-3	16	-	TRBD2	TGCGCCAGCAGTGAGTCAGGGACTAGCCTCTTTTATACGCAGTATTTT	CASSESGTSLFYTQYF
TRBV5-1	TRBJ1-2	16	-	-	TGCGCCAGCAGCTCAACGGTGGAGGGCAGAGACTATGGCTACACCTTC	CASSSTVEGRDYGYTF
TRBV10-3	TRBJ2-7	12	many	-	TGTGCCACCCACGTTGGGATACATGAGCAGTACTTC	CATHVGIHEQYF
TRBV20-1	TRBJ2-7	14	-	TRBD1	TGCAGTGCGGATAAGACAGGGGTCTCCTACGAGCAGTACTTC	CSADKTGVSYEQYF
TRBV7-6	TRBJ2-6	14	-	-	TGTGCCAGCAGCCCCTATTATGGGGCCAACGTCCTGACTTTC	CASSPYYGANVLTF
TRBV7-6	TRBJ2-5	15	-	TRBD2	TGTGCCAGCAGCTTGACTAGCCTGTACCAAGAGACCCAGTACTTC	CASSLTSLYQETQYF
TRBV29-1	TRBJ1-2	12	-	-	TGCAGCGTTGAGATTCCGAACTATGGCTACACCTTC	CSVEIPNYGYTF
TRBV10-3	TRBJ2-3	16	-	TRBD2	TGTGCCATCAGCCCGGGACTAGCGGGAGGGGGAGATACGCAGTATTTT	CAISPGLAGGGDTQYF
TRBV7-2	TRBJ1-2	14	-	-	TGTGCCAGCAGCTTAGGCAGTACTAACTATGGCTACACCTTC	CASSLGSTNYGYTF
TRBV4-3	TRBJ2-5	14	-	-	TGCGCCAGCAGCCAAGATTGGAGGGGGGTCACCCAGTACTTC	CASSQDWRGVTQYF
TRBV20-1	TRBJ2-7	14	-	TRBD1	TGCAGTGCCCGTAAAGGACAGGGACGGGACGAGCAGTACTTC	CSARKGQGRDEQYF
TRBV6-1	TRBJ1-2	18	-	-	TGTGCCAGCAAGAGGGAGTCGTATTTTGGCGAAAGCAACTATGGCTACACCTTC	CASKRESYFGESNYGYTF
TRBV7-2	TRBJ1-4	14	-	-	TGTGCCAGCAGCTTAGCGAAGGGTTATGAAAAACTGTTTTTT	CASSLAKGYEKLFF
TRBV6-6	TRBJ1-4	16	many	-	TGTGCCAGCAGTATACGGACTACAGGGATTAATGAAAAACTGTTTTTT	CASSIRTTGINEKLFF
TRBV7-2	TRBJ2-7	17	-	-	TGTGCCAGCAGCCCAGCCGGGGGCGGCACTCCATCCTACGAGCAGTACTTC	CASSPAGGGTPSYEQYF
TRBV15	TRBJ2-3	13	few	-	TGTGCCACCAAGGCCGGAGGGTCAGATACGCAGTATTTT	CATKAGGSDTQYF
TRBV20-1	TRBJ2-1	14	-	-	TGCAGTGCTAGAAGCCAGCGGACCGACAATGAGCAGTTCTTC	CSARSQRTDNEQFF
TRBV7-2	TRBJ2-1	16	-	TRBD1	TGTGCCAGCAGCTTCGACAGGGGGATGCCCTACAATGAGCAGTTCTTC	CASSFDRGMPYNEQFF
TRBV20-1	TRBJ2-7	13	-	-	TGCAGTGCTAGCGCGGGGGCTCCCTACGAGCAGTACTTC	CSASAGAPYEQYF
TRBV6-2/TRBV6-3	TRBJ2-1	14	-	TRBD2	TGTGCCAGCAGTTATACCCTAGCGGGAGGGGAGCAGTTCTTC	CASSYTLAGGEQFF
TRBV6-1	TRBJ1-5	16	-	TRBD1	TGTGCCAGCAGTGGTCGGGTCAGGGGGCCGGCTCAGCCCCAGCATTTT	CASSGRVRGPAQPQHF
TRBV5-1	TRBJ2-7	14	few	-	TGCGCCAGCAGCCTCCGCCTATGGACAGATGAGCAGTACTTC	CASSLRLWTDEQYF